Reported below is one TCR beta chain. A linear amplification protocol produced the TCR libraries from around 510 ng of total RNA. TCRdb analysed the reads with MiXCR anew, one entry per CDR3 protein. The sample records around 200,000 distinct CDR3 sequences, 65% to 75% being singletons. The sample originates from a study of healthy donors' naive CD4 and CD8 T cells. V lost 1 base, J lost 0 bases, and 7 bases lay in between. The germline gives CDR1 SQVTM, CDR2 ANQGSEA. CDR3 size: 13 residues. This receptor was taken from a pool of human donors in good health; the sample pools cells from several healthy donors. The gene calls are TRBV29-1 and TRBJ2-7, with D possibly matching TRBD1 (5 bases). The specimen sequenced was naive CD4+ and CD8+ T cells sorted from blood, pooled from several donors. In nucleotides, the CDR3 is TGCAGCGTTGAAGTTACAGGCTCCTACGAGCAGTACTTC. The encoded protein is CSVEVTGSYEQYF.